This entry is about one T cell receptor beta chain. What it binds is unknown. The CDR3 covers 14 residues. Germline CDR1 SGHRS, CDR2 YFSETQ. V lost 4 bases, J lost 4 bases, and 15 bases lay in between. This sample stems from a study of shared clonotypes between healthy human individuals. Study-level background: Per donor, CD8 memory used one plate, CD8 naive used two, CD4 memory used three and CD4 naive used three.

Clones were read by immunoSEQ multiplex PCR, and TCRdb kept only the in-frame ones, dropping some. The table includes more than 400,000 clones, roughly 95% detected once. CD45RA-negative memory and CD45RA+ naive subsets were split from the CD4+ cells. Study-wide findings and caveats: Estimated richness values were generally larger in naive subsets than in memory subsets.

Sequencing was carried out using naive CD4+ T cells sorted from blood. The subset: CD45RA+ positively selected. The receptor was isolated from a woman aged 25 to 39 in good health. J is TRBJ2-7 and V is TRBV5-1; no definite D call. DNA of the CDR3: TGCGCCAGCAGCGCCATAAGTGGGGTTTACGAGCAGTACTTC. Its translation: CASSAISGVYEQYF.